Below, one T cell receptor (beta chain) is given with its context. The record originates from a study of tissue T cells after allogeneic stem cell transplantation. Repertoires were generated with immunoSEQ multiplex PCR, while TCRdb's copy carries only in-frame clones and drops some. The sample records roughly 6,000 clones, more than 55% being singletons. With 3 bases clipped from V and 6 bases from J, the junction kept 9 bases outside the gene matches. This CDR3 is built from 15 residues. Per germline, CDR1 ENHRY and CDR2 SYGVKD. V usage is TRBV10-3 and J usage is TRBJ2-3; 7 bases line up with TRBD2. The sequence came from a woman aged 18-49 years with breast cancer. The specimen comprised duodenum tissue, sampled at autopsy. The CDR3 is CAISEGGRDKDTQYF. For the CDR3, the DNA is TGTGCCATCAGTGAAGGCGGGAGAGATAAGGATACGCAGTATTTT.